The 18 T cell receptor beta chains below all came from one sample that was sequenced in a study of T-cell memory formation after mild COVID-19. One entry per CDR3 protein results from TCRdb running MiXCR on the 5' RACE reads. The data show 50,000 to 75,000 distinct CDR3 sequences, 9% to 9.5% seen once. Material: PBMCs or a T cell subset sorted from them (not recorded which). Receptors were obtained from a man aged 18 to 29 who had mild COVID-19 (a few samples of this study predate the infection). Cell type and time point are not known.

The J gene is TRBJ2-3, the V gene TRBV5-1, with a weak D call TRBD2 (6 bases). The germline CDR1 and CDR2 sequences are SGHRS and YFSETQ. With 0 bases removed from V and 0 bases from J, the gap between germline ends came to 11 bases. CDR3 length: 16 amino acids. CDR3 bases: TGCGCCAGCAGCTTGGAGGGACTCCGAAGCACAGATACGCAGTATTTT. Its protein is CASSLEGLRSTDTQYF. The variable domain in full, with the rest retrieved from reference TRBV5-1 and TRBJ2-3, is KAGVTQTPRYLIKTRGQQVTLSCSPISGHRSVSWYQQTPGQGLQFLFEYFSETQRNKGNFPGRFSGRQFSNSRSEMNVSTLELGDSALYLCASSLEGLRSTDTQYFGPGTRLTVL.

The chain links TRBV28 to TRBJ1-1; D is unresolved. Trimming removed 7 bases at V and 5 bases at J, with 20 bases between. Germline V CDR1 and CDR2: MDHEN, SYDVKM. This CDR3 comprises 15 residues. For the CDR3, the DNA is TGTGCCAGCACCTCTCCGGGCAGATCCGAAACTGAAGCTTTCTTT. This codes for CASTSPGRSETEAFF.

This sequence joins TRBV7-2 and TRBJ2-5; no firm D call. Trimming took off 2 bases at V and 7 bases at J, with 8 bases between the two ends. The CDR3 contains 12 residues. Germline V CDR1 and CDR2: SGHTA, FQGNSA. CDR3 sequence (DNA): TGTGCCAGCAGCTTAAGGTTGGGGACCCAGTACTTC. Protein sequence: CASSLRLGTQYF.

The chain combines TRBV4-1 with TRBJ2-7; D could derive from TRBD1 or TRBD2 (5 bases each). The CDR3 has 15 amino acids. In germline, CDR1 is MGHRA, CDR2 YSYEKL. V lost 3 bases and J 4 bases, leaving 16 bases between the germline ends. The CDR3 sequence: CASSHPGKGIYEQYV. The CDR3 bases are TGCGCCAGCAGCCATCCCGGGAAGGGGATATACGAGCAGTACGTC.

This clonotype came up many times. V usage is TRBV7-8 and J usage is TRBJ2-2; D is perhaps TRBD1 (5 bases). V lost 5 bases and J lost 4, with 11 bases in between. The germline V gene encodes CDR1 SGHVS and CDR2 FQNEAQ. The CDR3 sequence is 14 residues long. CDR3: CASSLSGFTGELFF. The CDR3 bases are TGTGCCAGCAGCCTGTCAGGGTTCACCGGGGAGCTGTTTTTT.

This sequence joins TRBV20-1 and TRBJ1-2; a weak D match, TRBD1 (5 bases). V was clipped by 6 bases and J by 3 bases, with 17 bases between them. The CDR3 has 14 residues. Germline-derived CDR1 and CDR2 are DFQATT and SNEGSKA (reference sequence). CDR3 sequence reads: CSADPRQGDYGYTF. CDR3 coding DNA: TGCAGTGCGGATCCTCGCCAGGGAGACTATGGCTACACCTTC.

The table lists this clonotype with a few counts. The chain uses TRBV19 and TRBJ1-6; the D is unclear. The CDR3 has 15 amino acids. V was pared by 5 bases and J by 3 bases, with 11 bases between. Germline CDR1 is LNHDA and CDR2 is SQIVND (reference sequence). The CDR3 is CASSFGELYNSPLHF. The DNA of the CDR3 is TGTGCCAGTAGTTTCGGGGAACTCTATAATTCACCCCTCCACTTT.

V and J are TRBV20-1 and TRBJ1-2; tentative D call: TRBD1 (5 bases). V was shortened by 3 bases and J by 3 bases, with 17 bases between the two germline ends. The CDR3 is 15 residues long. Looked up from germline, CDR1 is DFQATT and CDR2 is SNEGSKA (reference sequence). CDR3 sequence reads: CSASGEGRGYYGYTF. The CDR3, as DNA: TGCAGTGCTAGTGGCGAGGGGAGGGGCTACTATGGCTACACCTTC.

The table lists this clonotype with a few counts. This chain joins TRBV5-1 and TRBJ2-2; D is possibly TRBD1 (6 bases). In germline, CDR1 is SGHRS, CDR2 YFSETQ. Trimming left V 4 bases short and J 1 base short, with 11 bases between. The CDR3 runs to 15 residues. The CDR3 is CASSPGARNTGELFF. The DNA for the CDR3 is TGCGCCAGCAGCCCAGGGGCGCGGAACACCGGGGAGCTGTTTTTT.

This clonotype was seen only a few times. The chain couples TRBV19 to TRBJ1-1; 7 nucleotides align to TRBD1. Germline lookup yields CDR1 LNHDA and CDR2 SQIVND (reference sequence). V shed 4 bases and J 1 base; nucleotides not matched to a gene: 12. The CDR3 runs to 17 residues. CDR3 bases: TGTGCCAGTAGTACAACCGGGACAGTACGAGAGAACACTGAAGCTTTCTTT. This encodes CASSTTGTVRENTEAFF.

This clonotype was picked up a small number of times. CDR3 residues: CASSPRHEQFF. The CDR3 DNA reads as TGTGCCAGCAGCCCCAGGCATGAGCAGTTCTTC. This chain joins TRBV7-2 and TRBJ2-1; D not resolved. The CDR3 is made up of 11 amino acids. Between the trimmed V and J ends, which lost 5 bases and 8 bases, there was a span of 7 bases. Germline V gene data show CDR1 as SGHTA and CDR2 as FQGNSA. The full variable domain, its missing parts supplied by reference TRBV7-2 and TRBJ2-1, is GAGVSQSPSNKVTEKGKDVELRCDPISGHTALYWYRQSLGQGLEFLIYFQGNSAPDKSGLPSDRFSAERTGGSVSTLTIQRTQQEDSAVYLCASSPRHEQFFGPGTRLTVL.

This clonotype was recorded many times. The rearrangement joins TRBV6-5 to TRBJ2-5; D perhaps matches TRBD2 (5 bases). Germline CDR1 MNHEY, CDR2 SVGAGI. The length of the CDR3 is 14 residues. V was clipped by 2 bases and J by 6 bases, with 13 bases between them. The DNA of the CDR3 is TGTGCCAGCAGTTACCTCGGAGGCAGACAGACCCAGTACTTC. Encoded protein: CASSYLGGRQTQYF.

This chain uses TRBV5-6 with TRBJ2-3; 12 bases match TRBD1. J lost 5 bases, V lost 3 bases, and 4 bases had no gene match. The CDR3 has 15 amino acids. Per the germline V gene, CDR1 is SGHDT and CDR2 is YYEEEE. The CDR3 sequence: CASSWDRGLKDTQYF. CDR3 DNA sequence: TGTGCCAGCAGCTGGGACAGGGGGCTTAAAGATACGCAGTATTTT.

At least ten counts were recorded for this clonotype. This rearrangement joins TRBV7-2 to TRBJ1-2, with unresolved D. The V gene's germline CDR1 is SGHTA and CDR2 FQGNSA. The CDR3 runs to 14 residues. V gave up 1 base and J gave up 3 bases, with 9 bases separating them. In nucleotides, the CDR3 is TGTGCCAGCAGCTTAGGGCGGGGAGACTATGGCTACACCTTC. This encodes CASSLGRGDYGYTF.

The table lists this clonotype with many counts. J is TRBJ2-3 and V is TRBV20-1; 10 bases are shared with TRBD2. V lost 6 bases to trimming and J lost 5 bases; unmatched junction nucleotides: 20. This CDR3 has 18 residues. Looked up from germline, CDR1 is DFQATT and CDR2 is SNEGSKA (reference sequence). The CDR3 sequence: CSAPRGLAGVLGGDTQYF. For the CDR3, the DNA is TGCAGTGCGCCCAGGGGGCTAGCGGGGGTCCTAGGTGGAGATACGCAGTATTTT.

The V call is TRBV12-3 or TRBV12-4, the J call TRBJ2-4; either TRBD1 or TRBD2 may supply D (6 bases each). The V end was cut by 6 bases, the J end by 4 bases, with 13 bases between. This CDR3 has 14 amino acids. CDR3 amino acids: CASSGTGAKNIQYF. CDR3 sequence (DNA): TGTGCCAGCAGCGGGACGGGGGCGAAAAACATTCAGTACTTC.

This clonotype has a handful of counts. The CDR3 sequence: CASSRTGGYQPQHF. The CDR3 region has the DNA TGTGCCAGTAGCCGGACAGGGGGTTATCAGCCCCAGCATTTT. This sequence joins TRBV19 and TRBJ1-5, with 10 nucleotides matching TRBD1. There are 14 residues in the CDR3. Looked up from germline, CDR1 is LNHDA and CDR2 is SQIVND (reference sequence). V was clipped by 6 bases and J by 5 bases; unmatched bases: 4.

The chain recombines TRBV7-2 with TRBJ2-1, with TRBD1 identical over 9 bases. Trimming cost V 1 base and J 7 bases; bases outside gene matches: 8. Germline CDR1 SGHTA, CDR2 FQGNSA. CDR3 length: 16 residues. The chain's CDR3 is CASSLVGTGFANEQFF. CDR3 DNA: TGTGCCAGCAGCTTAGTAGGGACAGGGTTTGCGAATGAGCAGTTCTTC.